This T cell receptor beta chain was recovered during a study of shared clonotypes between healthy human individuals. Replicate PCRs were loaded with approximately 300 ng DNA from unsorted PBMC, about 30,000 T cell genomes. Original methodology: ImmunoSEQ gave junction-only sequences without quality scores, so filtering differed. Assay used: immunoSEQ multiplex PCR; TCRdb lists only in-frame clones, some missing. The V and J calls and clone size were taken over from that table, and D and trimming were inferred from the DNA. The sample records roughly 500,000 clones, approximately 81% being singletons. Note on this clone: The conserved closing phenylalanine or tryptophan is absent in this CDR3, likely reflecting a read error. The limits of the CDR3 on the DNA are not certain, so only TCRdb's listed CDR3 is given.

Sequencing was carried out using PBMCs. The TCR originated in a woman in her thirties or forties in good health. Some clones in this sample may be carry-over from other donors' samples.

The chain's CDR3 is CASSLGQPRL. The gene calls are TRBV5-8 and TRBJ1-3. The CDR3 is made up of 10 amino acids, end residues included. Germline V CDR1 and CDR2: SGHTS, YDEGEE.